This TCR beta chain came from a study of T-cell memory formation after mild COVID-19 (dated by TCRdb to the early 2020s). At the level of the whole study: Most TCR sequence clusters were specific to one of the two donors. In a couple of donors, T-cell clones that expanded and contracted after mild COVID-19 were tracked by sequencing TCRalpha and TCRbeta repertoires over time. The cohort comprised two young, previously healthy adult volunteers, one female and one male. Points the paper makes about the study in general: Clones that contracted from day 15 to 85 showed balanced CD4/CD8 phenotypes, whereas a second wave of clones that expanded from day 15 to 37 leaned towards CD4+. The detection of some responding clones in pre-infection memory suggests that pre-existing cross-reactive memory T cells joined the SARS-CoV-2 response. SARS-CoV-2 specificity of the second-wave clones peaking on day 37 was not confirmed. The study covered only two mild cases, and larger cohorts including severe cases with pre-infection samples were considered necessary. Contracting CD4+ clones were found mainly in CM and EM memory subsets, while CD8+ clones were enriched in EMRA.

PBMCs were isolated by Ficoll-Paque density gradient centrifugation. On this clonotype itself: What this receptor recognizes is not known. There are no base qualities to consult, and no much larger clone falls within one base.

TCRdb shows the sequencer as Illumina NovaSeq 6000. TCRalpha and TCRbeta cDNA libraries were constructed by 5'RACE with constant-segment primers, with sample barcodes and unique molecular identifiers being introduced. RNA was extracted from every sample with Trizol reagent. Amplification of the libraries took two PCR steps, and the second step added a second sample barcode plus Illumina TruSeq adapters. Sequencing of libraries was performed on an Illumina NovaSeq with 2 x 150 bp paired-end reads. Turning to the authors' computational methods: With migec v1.2.7, reads were demultiplexed and then collapsed into UMI-guided consensus sequences. Using mixcr v2.1.11, UMI consensuses were aligned to TRA and TRB V and J templates and then assembled into clonotypes. A clonotype was counted as expanded or contracted only when both edgeR and NoisET called the clonotype significant, with the noise models trained on biological replicates. edgeR calls used a false discovery rate-adjusted p below 0.01 and a log2 fold-change threshold of 1. As an exploratory analysis of dynamics, PCA with hierarchical clustering was applied to max-normalized trajectories of the 1000 most abundant clonotypes. Each responding clone was given a CD4 or CD8 phenotype based on the CD4+ and CD8+ repertoires, which had been sequenced separately. TCRdb redid the processing of the public reads, applying fastp at Q25 and MiXCR, and retained in-frame beta chains. Each CDR3 protein gets just one entry, which takes the most common genes and DNA from the rows behind it. The V and J calls follow TCRdb's processing rather than the paper's. This sample lists 85,000 to 130,000 distinct CDR3 sequences; about 18% were detected once. The ten largest clones capture around 28% of the sample.

Spanning cysteine to phenylalanine, the CDR3 consists of 15 amino acids. Only the CDR3 DNA stays, 45 bases, in frame from base 1. CDR1 MGHRA and CDR2 YSYEKL were looked up in the germline V gene. V is pruned by 4 bases and J by 4 bases, leaving 5 bases of the junction without a gene match. In this chain, TRBV4-1 is recombined with TRBJ2-3; 10 bases in between match TRBD2. The receptor was isolated from an adult woman who had mild COVID-19 (a few samples of this study predate the infection). The sample titles of this study are shuffled in the database, so cell type and time point are left out; the donor was told from shared clones. Sequenced: PBMCs or a T cell subset sorted from them (not recorded which). The CDR3 loop reads CASSPSSGRADTQYF. DNA sequence: TGCGCCAGCAGCCCTTCTAGCGGGAGAGCAGATACGCAGTATTTT.